Listed below are T cell receptor beta chains from one sample, sequenced in a study of Ad26.COV2.S vaccination and SARS-CoV-2 variants. The data were produced by immunoSEQ multiplex PCR, yet TCRdb's version contains in-frame clones alone and is incomplete. The sample includes 250,000 or so clones, 70% to 90% of them seen just once. Sequencing was performed on peripheral blood, taken in a trial of Ad26.COV2.S vaccine versus placebo. All receptors derive from a person between 18 and 65 years old who received the Ad26.COV2.S COVID-19 vaccine or a placebo. CDR3s include the opening cysteine and the closing phenylalanine or tryptophan. D genes are given only for firm matches. Not every row has a clone size; where given, it reads once, few, many or a size class.

D gene | J gene | clone size | V gene | CDR3 protein | CDR3 DNA
TRBD2 | TRBJ2-3 | NA | TRBV9 | CASSVGSGRALNTQYF | TGTGCCAGCAGCGTAGGCAGCGGGAGGGCCCTAAATACGCAGTATTTT
NA | TRBJ1-1 | NA | TRBV30 | CAWTGENTEAFF | TGTGCCTGGACAGGTGAGAACACTGAAGCTTTCTTT
TRBD1 | TRBJ1-2 | few | TRBV9 | CASTSWDRGGYTF | TGTGCCAGCACTTCGTGGGACAGGGGTGGCTACACCTTC
NA | TRBJ2-7 | NA | TRBV11-2 | CASSFYREGEQYF | TGTGCCAGCAGCTTCTACAGGGAGGGCGAGCAGTACTTC
NA | TRBJ1-3 | NA | TRBV18 | CASSPTRWSGNTIYF | TGTGCCAGCTCACCGACCCGTTGGTCTGGAAACACCATATATTTT
TRBD1 | TRBJ1-2 | NA | TRBV15 | CATSRDRPGTGGGYTF | TGTGCCACCAGCAGAGATCGCCCCGGGACAGGGGGGGGCTACACCTTC
TRBD2 | TRBJ2-5 | NA | TRBV5-4 | CASSLVLAGGGETQYF | TGTGCCAGCAGCTTGGTGTTAGCGGGAGGGGGGGAGACCCAGTACTTC
NA | TRBJ1-1 | NA | TRBV6-2/TRBV6-3 | CASSYHSQGTEAFF | TGTGCCAGCAGTTACCATTCACAGGGCACTGAAGCTTTCTTT
NA | TRBJ2-3 | NA | TRBV6-5 | CASSLQVGDTQYF | TGTGCCAGCAGTCTACAGGTGGGGGATACGCAGTATTTT
TRBD2 | TRBJ2-1 | NA | TRBV3-1/TRBV3-2 | CASSQGTSGFIEQFF | TGTGCCAGCAGCCAGGGGACTAGCGGGTTCATTGAGCAGTTCTTC
NA | TRBJ1-6 | NA | TRBV5-4 | CASSLWGGGSPLHF | TGTGCCAGCAGCTTGTGGGGCGGGGGTTCACCCCTCCACTTT
NA | TRBJ1-1 | once | TRBV29-1 | CSHADPGTEAFF | TGCAGCCATGCGGATCCAGGCACTGAAGCTTTCTTT
TRBD2 | TRBJ2-1 | NA | TRBV14 | CASRPSGGFYNEQFF | TGTGCCAGCAGGCCTAGCGGGGGCTTTTACAATGAGCAGTTCTTC
TRBD2 | TRBJ2-3 | NA | TRBV11-1 | CASSLTGLAGTDTQYF | TGTGCCAGCAGCTTAACGGGACTAGCGGGCACAGATACGCAGTATTTT
NA | TRBJ2-7 | many | TRBV28 | CASSLGTRYEQYF | TGTGCCAGCAGTTTAGGCACCCGATACGAGCAGTACTTC
NA | TRBJ2-3 | NA | TRBV2 | CASRGLSTDTQYF | TGTGCCAGCAGGGGGCTCAGCACAGATACGCAGTATTTT
NA | TRBJ2-4 | once | TRBV7-2 | CASSFRTVASVAKNIQYF | TGTGCCAGCAGCTTTAGGACTGTCGCGAGCGTGGCCAAAAACATTCAGTACTTC
TRBD1 | TRBJ1-6 | once | TRBV7-2 | CASSSQGARNSPLHF | TGTGCCAGCAGCTCACAGGGGGCGAGGAATTCACCCCTCCACTTT
TRBD2 | TRBJ2-1 | NA | TRBV7-2 | CASSTNGRAYNEQFF | TGTGCCAGCAGCACAAACGGGAGGGCTTACAATGAGCAGTTCTTC
NA | TRBJ1-1 | few | TRBV9 | CASSADSFTEAFF | TGTGCCAGCAGCGCGGACAGCTTCACTGAAGCTTTCTTT
TRBD2 | TRBJ2-2 | NA | TRBV3-1/TRBV3-2 | CASSQESLAGVSGELFF | TGTGCCAGCAGCCAAGAGTCCCTAGCGGGAGTCTCCGGGGAGCTGTTTTTT
NA | TRBJ1-6 | once | TRBV7-2 | CASSPEVEGKGYNSPLHF | TGTGCCAGCAGCCCAGAGGTGGAGGGGAAGGGCTATAATTCACCCCTCCACTTT
NA | TRBJ1-2 | NA | TRBV21-1 | CASSRLGSYPGYTF | TGTGCTAGCAGCAGACTAGGATCCTACCCAGGCTACACCTTC